Below are 15 T cell receptor beta chains sequenced from a single sample in a study of blood T cell repertoires in COVID-19. TCRdb's copy holds only in-frame clones and misses some; the assay was immunoSEQ multiplex PCR. The data contain some 11,000 clones, about 93% of them singletons. The source material was peripheral blood. These receptors originate from a woman aged 70 to 79 with active COVID-19.

The V call is TRBV27, the J call TRBJ2-1; D call uncertain. Germline assignment: CDR1 MNHEY and CDR2 SMNVEV (reference sequence). This CDR3 has 16 residues. The V end was cut by 2 bases, the J end by 4 bases, with 15 bases between. CDR3 amino acids: CASSLVPYWRYNEQFF. As DNA, the CDR3 is TGTGCCAGCAGTTTAGTCCCGTATTGGAGATACAATGAGCAGTTCTTC.

In this sample, this clone turned up a few times. This sequence joins TRBV5-6 and TRBJ2-1; 8 positions match TRBD2. CDR3 length equals 16 residues. V was clipped by 2 bases and J by 5 bases; unmatched bases: 9. Germline assignment: CDR1 SGHDT and CDR2 YYEEEE. The CDR3 loop is CASSLSPSGPNNEQFF. Here the CDR3 DNA reads TGTGCCAGCAGCTTATCCCCTAGCGGGCCAAACAATGAGCAGTTCTTC.

V gene TRBV29-1 combines with J gene TRBJ2-2, with TRBD1 as a possible D gene (6 bases). Trimming left V 6 bases short and J 0 bases short, with 11 bases between. The CDR3 length is 14 residues. In germline, CDR1 is SQVTM, CDR2 ANQGSEA. The CDR3 DNA reads as TGCAGCGTCGGTTCAGGGGCGAACACCGGGGAGCTGTTTTTT. Amino acid sequence: CSVGSGANTGELFF.

This chain joins TRBV6-6 and TRBJ2-3, with D possibly being TRBD2 (6 bases). This CDR3 has 15 residues. Germline V gene data show CDR1 as MNHNY and CDR2 as SVGAGI (reference sequence). Trimming removed 7 bases from V and 2 bases from J, with 16 bases in between. Here the CDR3 DNA reads TGTGCCAGCACAGCCGGGACTGGAGACACAGATACGCAGTATTTT. Translation: CASTAGTGDTDTQYF.

This clone was detected once. J is TRBJ2-1 and V is TRBV29-1; weak D call: TRBD2 (6 bases). The germline V and J ends were trimmed by 6 bases and 10 bases, with 22 bases remaining between them. The CDR3 covers 14 residues. From germline, CDR1 is SQVTM and CDR2 ANQGSEA. CDR3 coding DNA: TGCAGCGTCCACCCCGAGCGGGCCCGCGGAGAGCAGTTCTTC. This gives the protein CSVHPERARGEQFF.

The rearrangement links TRBV18 to TRBJ2-1; 10 nucleotides agree with TRBD2. This CDR3 is 16 amino acids long. CDR1 KGHSH and CDR2 LQKENI come from the germline V gene. V lost 6 bases to trimming and J lost 3 bases; unmatched junction nucleotides: 8. CDR3 coding DNA: TGTGCCAGCTCCCCTCTAGCGGGAGTAAACTACAATGAGCAGTTCTTC. Its protein product is CASSPLAGVNYNEQFF.

As concerns this clone: Its ends do not fully match the called genes, so a read error is possible. The rearrangement uses TRBV7-7 and TRBJ2-2; TRBD1 might be the D (6 bases). The germline V gene has CDR1 SSHAT and CDR2 FNYEAQ (reference sequence). This CDR3 contains 15 residues. The CDR3 spells CASSLEDSGTGELFF. CDR3 bases: TGTGCTAGCAGCTTAGAGGACAGTGGCACCGGGGAGCTGTTTTTT.

The chain employs TRBV4-3 and TRBJ2-1; D is unclear. The germline V and J ends were trimmed by 0 bases and 4 bases, with 7 bases remaining between them. The CDR3 consists of 14 residues. Per the germline V gene, CDR1 is LGHNA and CDR2 is YSLEER. The CDR3 DNA reads TGCGCCAGCAGCCAAGATCACAGATACAATGAGCAGTTCTTC. It is translated as CASSQDHRYNEQFF.

CDR3 in amino acids: CASSLFSLDTDTQYF. The CDR3 region has the DNA TGTGCCAGCAGCTTATTTAGCCTTGACACAGATACGCAGTATTTT. The V call is TRBV7-2, the J call TRBJ2-3; no clear D. V lost 2 bases and J lost 2, with 11 bases in between. CDR3 size: 15 residues. CDR1 and CDR2 from the germline V gene are SGHTA and FQGNSA.

The chain carries TRBV7-9 and TRBJ2-3, with 9 bases identical to TRBD2. The CDR3 has 18 residues. Germline loops: CDR1 SEHNR, CDR2 FQNEAQ (reference sequence). Trimming removed 5 bases from V and 0 bases from J; junction bases left unmatched: 12. CDR3 sequence (DNA): TGTGCCAGCAGCAACAGGATTAGCGGGAGCAGTAGCACAGATACGCAGTATTTT. Its translation: CASSNRISGSSSTDTQYF.

This rearrangement joins TRBV19 to TRBJ1-5; D unclear. The CDR3 runs 15 residues. The V and J ends lost 5 bases and 4 bases respectively, with 15 bases between them. The germline gives CDR1 LNHDA, CDR2 SQIVND (reference sequence). Here the CDR3 DNA reads TGTGCCAGTAGTTCCACACTGACGGGAAATCAGCCCCAGCATTTT. Encoded protein: CASSSTLTGNQPQHF.

The rearrangement uses TRBV7-2 and TRBJ1-1, with D maybe TRBD1 (5 bases). Germline-derived CDR1 and CDR2 are SGHTA and FQGNSA. The V gene lost 6 bases and the J gene lost 4 bases, with 12 bases spanning the gap. CDR3 length: 13 residues. The CDR3 loop is CASRETGGTEAFF. The CDR3 coding sequence is TGTGCCAGCAGAGAAACGGGGGGCACTGAAGCTTTCTTT.

This chain joins TRBV4-1 and TRBJ2-1, with D uncertain. The CDR3 runs 15 residues. Looked up from germline, CDR1 is MGHRA and CDR2 is YSYEKL. The V end lost 4 bases, the J end lost 0 bases, and 10 bases lay between the germline ends. In DNA, the CDR3 is TGCGCCAGCAGCCGATCTATAAGCTCCTACAATGAGCAGTTCTTC. Protein product: CASSRSISSYNEQFF.

The V call is TRBV6-2 or TRBV6-3, the J call TRBJ2-3; possibly TRBD2 for D (6 bases). The germline CDR1 and CDR2 sequences are MNHEY and SVGEGT. CDR3 size: 12 residues. Trimming cost V 2 bases and J 14 bases, with 14 bases left between them. CDR3 loop: CASSYAGPVGYF. The CDR3 DNA reads as TGTGCCAGCAGTTACGCGGGACCGGTGGGGTATTTT.

The chain uses TRBV5-1 and TRBJ2-3; 16 nucleotides match TRBD2. Unmatched junction bases numbered 6, after V lost 3 bases and J lost 5 bases. The CDR3 runs to 17 residues. Per germline, CDR1 SGHRS and CDR2 YFSETQ. The CDR3 coding sequence is TGCGCCAGCAGCTCGGGACTAGCGGGAGGGCTAGGAGATACGCAGTATTTT. Translation: CASSSGLAGGLGDTQYF.